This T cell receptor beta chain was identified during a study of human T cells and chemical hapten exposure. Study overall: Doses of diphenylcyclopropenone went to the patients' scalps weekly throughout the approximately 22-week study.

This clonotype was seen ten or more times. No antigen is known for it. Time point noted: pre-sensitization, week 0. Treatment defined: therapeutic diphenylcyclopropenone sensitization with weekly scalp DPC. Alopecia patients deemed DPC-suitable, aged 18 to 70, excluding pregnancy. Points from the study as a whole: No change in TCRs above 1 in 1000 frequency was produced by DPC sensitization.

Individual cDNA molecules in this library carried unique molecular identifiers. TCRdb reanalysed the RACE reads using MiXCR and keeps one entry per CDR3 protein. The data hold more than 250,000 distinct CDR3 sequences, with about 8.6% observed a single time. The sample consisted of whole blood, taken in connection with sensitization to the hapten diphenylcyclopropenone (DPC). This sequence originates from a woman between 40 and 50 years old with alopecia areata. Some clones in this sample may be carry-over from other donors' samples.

The CDR3 nucleotides are TGCAGCGTTGAACGGCAGGGGAATGGCTACACCTTC. It codes for CSVERQGNGYTF. The V gene is TRBV29-1, the J gene TRBJ1-2, with D possibly being TRBD1 (6 bases). V was clipped by 2 bases and J by 6 bases, with 10 bases between them. The V gene's germline CDR1 is SQVTM and CDR2 ANQGSEA. The CDR3 totals 12 residues.